This TCR beta chain was captured by sequencing in a study of cytomegalovirus exposure and HLA in healthy donors. Germline V gives CDR1 SEHNR, CDR2 FQNEAQ (reference sequence). The CDR3 length is 15 residues. V dropped 2 bases and J dropped 3; count of bases not matched to a gene: 4. Notes on the study in general: In vitro work confirmed that three CMV-associated chains recognize CMV antigens.

Of note for this clone: The antigen remains unidentified.

Primers included in the PCR were 60 Vbeta and 13 Jbeta primers. The repertoire was sequenced with immunoSEQ multiplex PCR; TCRdb's copy has only in-frame clones and lacks some. The sample yields 150,000 or so clones, around 74% seen once. This TCR derives from a male donor in good health and CMV-seronegative. Material: PBMCs. The chain employs TRBV7-9 and TRBJ2-5, with 9 bases identical to TRBD1. The CDR3 region has the DNA TGTGCCAGCAGCTTATGGACAGGGGAGAAAGAGACCCAGTACTTC. Its translation: CASSLWTGEKETQYF.